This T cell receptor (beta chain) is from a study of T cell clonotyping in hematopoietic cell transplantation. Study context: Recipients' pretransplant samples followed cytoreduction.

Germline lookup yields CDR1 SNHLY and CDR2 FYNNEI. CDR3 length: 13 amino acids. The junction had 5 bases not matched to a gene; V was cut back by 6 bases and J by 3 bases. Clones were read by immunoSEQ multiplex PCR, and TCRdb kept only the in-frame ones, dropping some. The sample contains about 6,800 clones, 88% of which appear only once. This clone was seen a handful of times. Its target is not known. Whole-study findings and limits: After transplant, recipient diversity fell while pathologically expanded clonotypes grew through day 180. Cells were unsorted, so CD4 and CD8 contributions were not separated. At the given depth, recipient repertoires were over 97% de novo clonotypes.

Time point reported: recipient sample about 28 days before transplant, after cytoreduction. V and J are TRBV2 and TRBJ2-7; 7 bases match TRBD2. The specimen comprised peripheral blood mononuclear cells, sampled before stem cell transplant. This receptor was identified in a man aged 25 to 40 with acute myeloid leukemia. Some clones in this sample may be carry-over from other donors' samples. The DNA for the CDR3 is TGTGCCAGCAGCGGACTAGAACACTACGAGCAGTACTTC. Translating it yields CASSGLEHYEQYF.